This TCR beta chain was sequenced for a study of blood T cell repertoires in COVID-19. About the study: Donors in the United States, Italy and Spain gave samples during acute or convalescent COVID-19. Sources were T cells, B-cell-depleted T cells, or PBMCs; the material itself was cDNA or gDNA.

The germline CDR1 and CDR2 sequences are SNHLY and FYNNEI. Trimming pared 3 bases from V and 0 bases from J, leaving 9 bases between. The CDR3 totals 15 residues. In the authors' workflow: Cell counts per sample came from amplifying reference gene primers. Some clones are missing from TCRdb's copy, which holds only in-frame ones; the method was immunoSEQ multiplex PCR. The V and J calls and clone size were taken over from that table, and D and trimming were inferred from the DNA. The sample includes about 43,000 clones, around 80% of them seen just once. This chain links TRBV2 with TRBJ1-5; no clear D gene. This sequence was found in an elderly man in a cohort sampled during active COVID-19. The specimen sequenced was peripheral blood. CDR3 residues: CASSEERGSNQPQHF. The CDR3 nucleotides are TGTGCCAGCAGTGAGGAGCGGGGTAGCAATCAGCCCCAGCATTTT.